This T cell receptor beta chain was captured by sequencing in a study of OX40 agonist ivuxolimab in advanced cancers. Deletions cut 1 base from V and 6 bases from J, with 1 base between. CDR3 length: 11 amino acids. The germline V gene has CDR1 LNHDA and CDR2 SQIVND (reference sequence). This table comes from immunoSEQ multiplex PCR, and its TCRdb copy is limited to in-frame clones, with some not included. The sample holds approximately 33,000 clones, more than 85% seen once. This TCR was recovered from an adult with an advanced solid tumor such as melanoma, head and neck, liver or kidney cancer. Here the sequenced sample was CD4+ or CD8+ T cells sorted from blood, taken in a trial of the OX40 agonist ivuxolimab. V is TRBV19 and J is TRBJ2-1; D uncertain. The CDR3 protein is CASSIGNEQFF. CDR3 nucleotides: TGTGCCAGTAGTATAGGCAATGAGCAGTTCTTC.